A single sample is the source of the 14 T cell receptor beta chains below, sequenced in a study of cytomegalovirus exposure and HLA in healthy donors. PCR employed 60 Vbeta and 13 Jbeta primers. Sequenced by immunoSEQ multiplex PCR; TCRdb stores in-frame clones only, minus some. The table shows fewer than 150,000 clones, with approximately 80% occurring only once. The material sequenced was PBMCs. These receptor sequences come from a man aged 25-45 years in good health and CMV-seronegative.

The rearrangement links TRBV2 to TRBJ2-5; 9 nucleotides line up with TRBD2. Gene TRBJ2-7 matches the end of the DNA better, so the J call may be wrong. This CDR3 has 13 residues. Germline CDR1 SNHLY, CDR2 FYNNEI. The CDR3 sequence is CASRASGTYEQYF. In DNA, the CDR3 is TGTGCCAGCAGGGCTAGCGGGACCTACGAGCAGTACTTC.

This chain joins TRBV29-1 and TRBJ2-5, with D maybe TRBD2 (5 bases). The CDR3 loop spans 11 amino acids. Germline lookup yields CDR1 SQVTM and CDR2 ANQGSEA. The CDR3 bases are TGCACCGCTCAGGAGGATGAGACCCAGTACTTC. Its protein is CTAQEDETQYF.

As to this clone: The same CDR3 arises from other DNA sequences in this sample as well. This sequence joins TRBV5-4 and TRBJ2-3; 8 nucleotides line up with TRBD1. V was pared by 3 bases and J by 6 bases, with 6 bases of the junction left unmatched. This CDR3 has 14 residues. Germline V CDR1 and CDR2: SGHNT, YYREEE (reference sequence). The CDR3: CASSSQGAADTQYF. As DNA, the CDR3 is TGTGCCAGCAGCTCCCAGGGGGCTGCGGATACGCAGTATTTT.

The CDR3 nucleotides read TGTGCCAGCAGCCTTGAGAGCAATCAGCCCCAGCATTTT. Protein product: CASSLESNQPQHF. The chain recombines TRBV11-2 with TRBJ1-5; no reliable D call. This CDR3 contains 13 residues. CDR1 is SGHAT and CDR2 is FQNNGV in the germline V gene. The V end was cut by 5 bases, the J end by 1 base, with 6 bases between.

The chain joins TRBV5-4 to TRBJ2-5; TRBD2 agrees at 12 bases. This CDR3 is 15 amino acids long. Looked up from germline, CDR1 is SGHNT and CDR2 is YYREEE (reference sequence). V trimming: 1 base; J trimming: 3 bases; junction bases outside the gene matches: 1. DNA of the CDR3: TGTGCCAGCAGCTTGACTAGCGGGAGGAAAGAGACCCAGTACTTC. As protein: CASSLTSGRKETQYF.

The CDR3 spells CASSTLLTATYGYTF. For the CDR3, the DNA is TGTGCCAGTAGTACCCTCTTGACAGCGACCTATGGCTACACCTTC. The chain links TRBV19 to TRBJ1-2; D is possibly TRBD1 (5 bases). The CDR3 sequence is 15 residues long. Germline CDR1 is LNHDA and CDR2 is SQIVND (reference sequence). The ends were cut back, 4 bases at V and 4 bases at J, with 16 bases in the middle. The variable domain in full, with the rest retrieved from reference TRBV19 and TRBJ1-2, is DGGITQSPKYLFRKEGQNVTLSCEQNLNHDAMYWYRQDPGQGLRLIYYSQIVNDFQKGDIAEGYSVSREKKESFPLTVTSAQKNPTAFYLCASSTLLTATYGYTFGSGTRLTVV.

The genes are TRBV10-3 and TRBJ2-7, with a possible D match to TRBD2 (6 bases). The ends were cut back, 5 bases at V and 6 bases at J, with 11 bases in the middle. CDR1 is ENHRY, CDR2 SYGVKD, per germline. The CDR3 has 12 amino acids. The CDR3 here is CAISPGEAEQYF. The CDR3 nucleotides read TGTGCCATCAGTCCGGGAGAGGCCGAGCAGTACTTC.

This chain links TRBV25-1 with TRBJ2-3, with D perhaps TRBD2 (6 bases). The CDR3 sequence is 13 residues long. Germline V gives CDR1 MGHDK, CDR2 SYGVNS. Trimming left V 7 bases short and J 2 bases short, with 10 bases between. This CDR3 reads CASTLADTDTQYF. DNA for the CDR3: TGTGCCAGCACTTTAGCGGACACAGATACGCAGTATTTT.

The CDR3 loop is CAISESRGRNTEAFF. The CDR3 DNA is TGTGCCATCAGTGAGTCGAGAGGGAGGAACACTGAAGCTTTCTTT. This sequence joins TRBV10-3 and TRBJ1-1; D gene ambiguous. CDR1 ENHRY and CDR2 SYGVKD come from the germline V gene. The CDR3 runs 15 residues. V dropped 0 bases and J dropped 1 base, with 9 bases sitting between them.

This sequence joins TRBV7-2 and TRBJ2-5, with D unclear. Deletions cut 4 bases from V and 5 bases from J, with 5 bases between. There are 11 residues in the CDR3. The V gene's germline CDR1 is SGHTA and CDR2 FQGNSA. The CDR3 region has the DNA TGTGCCAGCAGCTACGGGGAGACCCAGTACTTC. Protein product: CASSYGETQYF.

The CDR3 region is CASSLGGTAIFDQPQHF. CDR3 coding DNA: TGTGCCAGCAGTTTAGGTGGGACAGCTATCTTCGATCAGCCCCAGCATTTT. J is TRBJ1-5 and V is TRBV28, with 7 bases aligning to TRBD1. Germline CDR1 reads MDHEN; CDR2 reads SYDVKM. The ends lost 2 bases at V and 5 bases at J; junction bases unmatched: 12. This CDR3 has 17 amino acids.

The J gene is TRBJ2-7, the V gene TRBV6-4, with no clear D. Germline loops: CDR1 MRHNA, CDR2 SNTAGT. V was clipped by 10 bases and J by 7 bases, with 14 bases between them. The CDR3 has 11 residues. The chain's CDR3 is CANYKRREQYF. The CDR3 DNA reads TGTGCCAACTATAAGCGACGAGAGCAGTACTTC.

The chain joins TRBV19 to TRBJ1-4, with 8 bases that match TRBD1. CDR3 size: 14 residues. V trimming: 5 bases; J trimming: 8 bases; junction bases outside the gene matches: 7. Looked up from germline, CDR1 is LNHDA and CDR2 is SQIVND (reference sequence). Here the CDR3 reads CASSPNRGREKLFF. For the CDR3, the DNA is TGTGCCAGTAGTCCCAACAGGGGGAGGGAAAAACTGTTTTTT.

This sequence joins TRBV19 and TRBJ1-3; the match to TRBD1 covers 7 bases. This CDR3 is 14 amino acids long. Germline V gene sequence: CDR1 LNHDA, CDR2 SQIVND (reference sequence). V gave up 5 bases and J gave up 2 bases; unmatched junction bases: 3. CDR3 bases: TGTGCCAGTAGTTTTCAGGGGGCTGGAAACACCATATATTTT. Translation gives CASSFQGAGNTIYF.